This is a list of T cell receptor beta chains from one sample in a study of monozygotic twins with inflammatory bowel disease. For each CDR3 protein, TCRdb gives one entry from its re-call of the 5' RACE reads, without DNA. Across 400,000 to 500,000 distinct CDR3 sequences, the top ten clones capture approximately 2.3% of the sample. Specimen: blood. These receptors originate from a human donor with ulcerative colitis or Crohn's disease, or a healthy co-twin of an affected twin (not recorded which). Each CDR3 is given with its conserved first and last residue. The order of the fields is V gene, CDR3 length, J gene, CDR3 protein.

v_gene: TRBV7-3; len: 15; j_gene: TRBJ2-3; CDR3aa: CASIRWRDSTDTQYF
v_gene: TRBV20-1; len: 15; j_gene: TRBJ1-1; CDR3aa: CSARSYTSGYTEAFF
v_gene: TRBV19; len: 14; j_gene: TRBJ2-2; CDR3aa: CASSFGTITGELFF
v_gene: TRBV28; len: 16; j_gene: TRBJ1-3; CDR3aa: CASSETGGLSGNTIYF
v_gene: TRBV2; len: 12; j_gene: TRBJ2-7; CDR3aa: CASSGQGGEQYF
v_gene: TRBV20-1; len: 14; j_gene: TRBJ1-5; CDR3aa: CSARAGGGNQPQHF
v_gene: TRBV4-1; len: 14; j_gene: TRBJ2-1; CDR3aa: CASSQEKPGEEQFF
v_gene: TRBV4-1; len: 14; j_gene: TRBJ2-7; CDR3aa: CASSPGQYSYEQYF
v_gene: TRBV6-1; len: 16; j_gene: TRBJ2-7; CDR3aa: CASSRRRDGAYYEQYF
v_gene: TRBV27; len: 14; j_gene: TRBJ2-7; CDR3aa: CASSRAGIVYEQYF
v_gene: TRBV5-1; len: 14; j_gene: TRBJ2-3; CDR3aa: CASSKGQATDTQYF
v_gene: TRBV5-4; len: 16; j_gene: TRBJ2-2; CDR3aa: CASSLNRGQGTGELFF
v_gene: TRBV18; len: 17; j_gene: TRBJ2-1; CDR3aa: CASSALHSGASYNEQFF
v_gene: TRBV29-1; len: 12; j_gene: TRBJ2-7; CDR3aa: CSAGGASYEQYF
v_gene: TRBV29-1; len: 13; j_gene: TRBJ1-2; CDR3aa: CSVVSRGNYGYTF